The clone carrying this T cell receptor beta chain came up a few times. Its matching antigen is unknown. The V end lost 7 bases, the J end lost 0 bases, and 9 bases lay between the germline ends. Per germline, CDR1 DFQATT and CDR2 SNEGSKA (reference sequence). This CDR3 has 12 residues. This record belongs to a study of CD8+CD57+ T cells in acquired aplastic anemia. Genomic DNA served as template for TCR beta VDJ and CDR3 profiling. MiXCR, run by TCRdb on the reads, gives a single entry per CDR3 protein. Among roughly 220,000 distinct CDR3 sequences listed, 65% were seen once. Findings and limits, study-wide: Between patients and controls, CD8+ Simpson's diversity did not vary significantly.

Sequencing was done on patients that had shown CD8+CD57+ cell expansion by flow cytometry. By the time of blood sampling, patients had still received no therapy. The chain employs TRBV20-1 and TRBJ1-2, with D uncertain. Sequencing used sorted CD4+, CD8+, or CD8+CD57+ T cells (not recorded which) from PBMCs. The TCR originated in a human donor with aplastic anemia. CDR3 sequence: CSVISANYGYTF. In nucleotides, the CDR3 is TGCAGTGTTATCTCCGCTAACTATGGCTACACCTTC.